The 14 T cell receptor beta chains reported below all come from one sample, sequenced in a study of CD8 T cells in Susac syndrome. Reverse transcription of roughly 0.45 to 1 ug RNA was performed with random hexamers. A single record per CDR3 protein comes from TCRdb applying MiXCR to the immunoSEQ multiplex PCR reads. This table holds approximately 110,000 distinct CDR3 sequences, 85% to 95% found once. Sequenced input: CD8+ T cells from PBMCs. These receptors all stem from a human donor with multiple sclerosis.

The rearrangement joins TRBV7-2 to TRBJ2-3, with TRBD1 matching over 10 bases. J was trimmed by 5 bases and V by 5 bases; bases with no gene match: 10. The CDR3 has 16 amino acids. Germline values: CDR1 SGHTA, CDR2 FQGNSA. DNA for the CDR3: TGTGCCAGCAGCCCAACCCCGGGACAGGGGCTAGATACGCAGTATTTT. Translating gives CASSPTPGQGLDTQYF.

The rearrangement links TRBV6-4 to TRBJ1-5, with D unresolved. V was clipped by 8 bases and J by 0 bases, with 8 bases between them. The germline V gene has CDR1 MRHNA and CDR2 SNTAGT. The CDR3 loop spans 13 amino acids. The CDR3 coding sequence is TGTGCCAGCGGCCGGAATAGCAATCAGCCCCAGCATTTT. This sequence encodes CASGRNSNQPQHF.

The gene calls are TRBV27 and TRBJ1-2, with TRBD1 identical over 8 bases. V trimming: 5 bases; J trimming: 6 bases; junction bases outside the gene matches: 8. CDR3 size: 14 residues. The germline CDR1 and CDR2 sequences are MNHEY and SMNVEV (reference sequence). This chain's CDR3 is CASSPSDRVDGYTF. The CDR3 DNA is TGTGCCAGCAGTCCTTCGGACAGGGTCGATGGCTACACCTTC.

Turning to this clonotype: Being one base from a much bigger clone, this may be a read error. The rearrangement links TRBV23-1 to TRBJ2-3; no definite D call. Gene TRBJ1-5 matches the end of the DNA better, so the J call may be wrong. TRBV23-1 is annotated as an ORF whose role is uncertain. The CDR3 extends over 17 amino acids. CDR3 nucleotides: TGCGCCAGCAGACCCGGACCTAGCGGGAGGGCCCCCGATACGCAGCATTTT. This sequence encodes CASRPGPSGRAPDTQHF.

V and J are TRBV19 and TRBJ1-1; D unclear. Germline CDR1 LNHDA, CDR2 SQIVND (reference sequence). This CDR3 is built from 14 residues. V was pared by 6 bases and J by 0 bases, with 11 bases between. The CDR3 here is CASRYVAMNTEAFF. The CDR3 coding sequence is TGTGCCAGTAGATATGTGGCCATGAACACTGAAGCTTTCTTT. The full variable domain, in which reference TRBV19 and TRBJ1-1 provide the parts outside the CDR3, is DGGITQSPKYLFRKEGQNVTLSCEQNLNHDAMYWYRQDPGQGLRLIYYSQIVNDFQKGDIAEGYSVSREKKESFPLTVTSAQKNPTAFYLCASRYVAMNTEAFFGQGTRLTVV.

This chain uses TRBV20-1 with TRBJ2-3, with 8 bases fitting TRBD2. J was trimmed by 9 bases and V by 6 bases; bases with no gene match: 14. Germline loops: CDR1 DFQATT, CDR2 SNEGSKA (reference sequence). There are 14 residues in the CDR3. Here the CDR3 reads CSAPLLATGGTQYF. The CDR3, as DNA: TGCAGTGCACCCCTTCTAGCCACGGGGGGGACGCAGTATTTT.

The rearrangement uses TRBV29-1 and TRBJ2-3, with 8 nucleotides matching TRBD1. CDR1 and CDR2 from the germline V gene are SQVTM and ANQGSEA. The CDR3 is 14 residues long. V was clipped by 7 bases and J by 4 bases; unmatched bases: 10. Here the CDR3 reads CSGVGTGSADTQYF. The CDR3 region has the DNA TGCAGCGGGGTGGGGACAGGCAGCGCAGATACGCAGTATTTT.

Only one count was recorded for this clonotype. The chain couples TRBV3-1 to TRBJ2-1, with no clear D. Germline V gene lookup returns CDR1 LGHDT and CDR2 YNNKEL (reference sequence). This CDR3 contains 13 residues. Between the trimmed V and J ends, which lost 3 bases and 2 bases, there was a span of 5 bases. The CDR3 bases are TGTGCCAGCAGCCAGTTTCCCTACAATGAGCAGTTCTTC. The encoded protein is CASSQFPYNEQFF.

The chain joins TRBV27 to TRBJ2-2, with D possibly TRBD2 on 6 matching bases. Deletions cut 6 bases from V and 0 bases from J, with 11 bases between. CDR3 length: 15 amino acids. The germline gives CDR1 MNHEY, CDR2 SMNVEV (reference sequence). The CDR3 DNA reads TGTGCCAGCAGGGAGGGGATTACGAACACCGGGGAGCTGTTTTTT. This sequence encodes CASREGITNTGELFF.

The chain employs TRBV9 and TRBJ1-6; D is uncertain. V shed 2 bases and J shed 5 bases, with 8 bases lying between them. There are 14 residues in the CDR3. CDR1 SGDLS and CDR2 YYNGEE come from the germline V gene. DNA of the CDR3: TGTGCCAGCAGCGTTTCCGGCGATAATTCACCCCTCCACTTT. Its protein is CASSVSGDNSPLHF.

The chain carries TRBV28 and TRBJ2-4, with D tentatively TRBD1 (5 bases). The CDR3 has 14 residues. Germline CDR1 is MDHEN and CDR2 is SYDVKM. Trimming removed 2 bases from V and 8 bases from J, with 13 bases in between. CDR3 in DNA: TGTGCCAGCAGTTTAGGCCAGGGTAGGGACATTCAGTACTTC. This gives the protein CASSLGQGRDIQYF. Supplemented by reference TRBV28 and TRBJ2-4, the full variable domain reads DVKVTQSSRYLVKRTGEKVFLECVQDMDHENMFWYRQDPGLGLRLIYFSYDVKMKEKGDIPEGYSVSREKKERFSLILESASTNQTSMYLCASSLGQGRDIQYFGAGTRLSVL.

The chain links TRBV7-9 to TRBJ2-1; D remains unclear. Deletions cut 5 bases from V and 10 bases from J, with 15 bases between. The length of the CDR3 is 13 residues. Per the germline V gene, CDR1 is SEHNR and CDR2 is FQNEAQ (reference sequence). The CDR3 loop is CASSAPLGEEQFF. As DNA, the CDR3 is TGTGCCAGCAGCGCCCCCCTGGGTGAGGAGCAGTTCTTC.

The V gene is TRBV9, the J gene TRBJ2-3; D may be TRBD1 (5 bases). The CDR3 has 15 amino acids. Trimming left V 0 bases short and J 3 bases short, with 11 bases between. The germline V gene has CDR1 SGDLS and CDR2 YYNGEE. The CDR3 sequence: CASSVDAGKTDTQYF. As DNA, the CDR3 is TGTGCCAGCAGCGTAGACGCAGGGAAGACAGATACGCAGTATTTT.

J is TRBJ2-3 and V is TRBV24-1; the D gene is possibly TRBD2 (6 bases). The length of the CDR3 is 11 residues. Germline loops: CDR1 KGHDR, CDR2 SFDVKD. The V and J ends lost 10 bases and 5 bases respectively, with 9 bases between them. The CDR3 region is CATMGGDTQYF. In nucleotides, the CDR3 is TGTGCCACTATGGGGGGAGATACGCAGTATTTT.